The 32 T cell receptor beta chains in this list originate from one sample, sequenced in a study of metastatic and nonmetastatic thyroid tumors. TCRdb used MiXCR to call clones anew from the PCR reads. Found here are roughly 58,000 clones, 4% to 4.5% of them singletons; the top ten hold approximately 20%. Not a single patient had been given any form of treatment at any point before undergoing thyroid surgery. Sequenced input: blood. These receptor sequences come from a female donor with papillary thyroid cancer or a benign thyroid nodule (not recorded which). Some clones in this sample may be carry-over from other donors' samples.

This clone has at least ten counts. Other DNA sequences in the sample encode the same CDR3. The chain carries TRBV5-5 and TRBJ2-7; D unclear. The germline CDR1 and CDR2 sequences are SGHKS and YYEKEE (reference sequence). V was clipped by 4 bases and J by 2 bases, with 16 bases between them. The CDR3 runs 15 residues. The DNA of the CDR3 is TGTGCCAGCAGCCCGGACGGCAGACGGCCCTACGAGCAGTACTTC. Its protein product is CASSPDGRRPYEQYF.

This clone was picked up many times. The chain carries TRBV10-3 and TRBJ1-3; D remains unclear. The germline V gene encodes CDR1 ENHRY and CDR2 SYGVKD. The CDR3 length is 14 residues. The V end was cut by 0 bases, the J end by 4 bases, with 7 bases between. CDR3 in amino acids: CAISESGRGNTIYF. DNA of the CDR3: TGTGCCATCAGTGAGTCCGGACGGGGAAACACCATATATTTT.

There are a few counts of this clone. The rearrangement joins TRBV28 to TRBJ1-2, with 10 bases matching TRBD1. V gave up 2 bases and J gave up 4 bases; unmatched junction bases: 4. The CDR3 runs to 15 residues. The germline CDR1 and CDR2 sequences are MDHEN and SYDVKM. In DNA, the CDR3 is TGTGCCAGCAGTTTAGGGACAGGGGAAATCTATGGCTACACCTTC. Protein sequence: CASSLGTGEIYGYTF.

The chain links TRBV28 to TRBJ2-2, with TRBD1 matching over 9 bases. There are 16 residues in the CDR3. Germline V gives CDR1 MDHEN, CDR2 SYDVKM. With V trimmed by 5 bases and J by 6 bases, 10 bases remained unmatched. CDR3 nucleotide sequence: TGTGCCAGCAGTACCCCGGGGACAGGGAATCCCGGGGAGCTGTTTTTT. Encoded protein: CASSTPGTGNPGELFF.

In its sample, this clone was seen many times. This rearrangement joins TRBV6-1 to TRBJ1-2; D ambiguous. CDR1 is MNHNS, CDR2 SASEGT, per germline. The CDR3 extends over 12 amino acids. Trimming took off 8 bases at V and 5 bases at J, with 12 bases between the two ends. CDR3 in amino acids: CASQPGWYGYTF. CDR3 bases: TGTGCCAGCCAACCGGGATGGTATGGCTACACCTTC.

This clone was seen repeatedly, ten times or more. This chain links TRBV12-3 or TRBV12-4 with TRBJ1-2, with D possibly being TRBD1 (5 bases). V shed 7 bases and J shed 2 bases, with 11 bases lying between them. This CDR3 spans 13 amino acids. The chain's CDR3 is CASTPRGNYGYTF. DNA for the CDR3: TGTGCCAGCACCCCAAGGGGAAACTATGGCTACACCTTC.

The rearrangement uses TRBV6-2 or TRBV6-3 and TRBJ2-2; the match to TRBD1 covers 7 bases. Germline CDR1 reads MNHEY; CDR2 reads SVGEGT. This CDR3 spans 13 amino acids. V gave up 6 bases and J gave up 7 bases; unmatched junction bases: 5. The CDR3 is CASRGDSHGELFF. The CDR3 DNA is TGTGCCAGCAGGGGGGACAGTCACGGGGAGCTGTTTTTT.

This clone occurred many times. V and J are TRBV28 and TRBJ2-7; D gene uncertain. The CDR3 contains 14 residues. Trimming stripped 2 bases from V and 4 bases from J, with 12 bases between. In germline, CDR1 is MDHEN, CDR2 SYDVKM. CDR3 in DNA: TGTGCCAGCAGTTTAGTAGGGTTTGGGTACGAGCAGTACTTC. Translating gives CASSLVGFGYEQYF.

With respect to this clone: A much larger clonotype is one base distant, so this may be a read error. J is TRBJ2-2 and V is TRBV9; TRBD1 aligns across 9 bases. Trimming at V came to 4 bases and at J to 9 bases, leaving 7 bases not matched to a gene. The CDR3 is 14 residues long. Germline V lookup: CDR1 SGDLS, CDR2 YYNGEE. DNA for the CDR3: TGTGCCAGCAGCTTTGGACAGGGGTCCAGGGAGCTGTTTTTT. Protein: CASSFGQGSRELFF. Using reference TRBV9 and TRBJ2-2 for the parts outside the CDR3, the full variable domain is DSGVTQTPKHLITATGQRVTLRCSPRSGDLSVYWYQQSLDQGLQFLIQYYNGEERAKGNILERFSAQQFPDLHSELNLSSLELGDSALYFCASSFGQGSRELFFGEGSRLTVL.

This clone was seen at least ten times. V gene TRBV7-3 combines with J gene TRBJ2-7; tentative D call: TRBD2 (6 bases). The CDR3 spans 16 residues. V was trimmed by 4 bases and J by 0 bases, leaving 16 bases between them. CDR1 is SGHTA and CDR2 is FQGTGA in the germline V gene. The CDR3 bases are TGTGCCAGCAGCTCCATTACCGGGACTGGCTCCTACGAGCAGTACTTC. The encoded protein is CASSSITGTGSYEQYF.

This clone was counted at least ten times. V gene TRBV30 combines with J gene TRBJ1-6, with no clear D. The CDR3 is 12 residues long. Germline CDR1 reads GTSNPN; CDR2 reads SVGIG (reference sequence). Trimming cost V 3 bases and J 9 bases, with 9 bases left between them. The CDR3 DNA reads as TGTGCCTGGAGGGCTACAGTTTCACCCCTCCACTTT. Translating it yields CAWRATVSPLHF.

This clone was picked up a small number of times. Compared with germline, one end of the junction differs, possibly owing to a read error. The same CDR3 arises from other DNA sequences in this sample as well. The CDR3 loop is CASSTTGADNEKLFF. CDR3 sequence (DNA): TGTGCCAGCAGCACGACAGGTGCCGATAATGAAAAGCTGTTTTTT. The chain uses TRBV28 and TRBJ1-4; TRBD1 is a possible D gene (6 bases). Germline lookup yields CDR1 MDHEN and CDR2 SYDVKM. The CDR3 runs 15 residues.

There are many counts of this clone. The chain recombines TRBV6-1 with TRBJ1-3; D is possibly TRBD1 (6 bases). From germline, CDR1 is MNHNS and CDR2 SASEGT. This CDR3 has 17 amino acids. V was clipped by 8 bases and J by 0 bases, with 20 bases between them. In DNA form, the CDR3 reads TGTGCCAGCTGTCCGTTAGTGACAGGCTCCTCTGGAAACACCATATATTTT. Amino acids: CASCPLVTGSSGNTIYF.

This clone was observed at least ten times. The V and J genes are TRBV12-3 or TRBV12-4 and TRBJ2-3, with D maybe TRBD2 (6 bases). The germline V and J ends were trimmed by 8 bases and 4 bases, with 13 bases remaining between them. The CDR3 length is 13 residues. CDR3 sequence (DNA): TGTGCCAGCGGGACTCCGGACCCAGATACGCAGTATTTT. It codes for CASGTPDPDTQYF.

J is TRBJ2-2 and V is TRBV6-1, with a tentative D call TRBD2 (6 bases). CDR3 length: 18 residues. The germline V gene has CDR1 MNHNS and CDR2 SASEGT. V was cut by 6 bases and J by 4 bases, with 24 bases left in between. The CDR3 protein is CASSPGTIGRSSTGELFF. The CDR3 nucleotides read TGTGCCAGCAGCCCTGGTACTATCGGGAGATCAAGCACCGGGGAGCTGTTTTTT.

Of note for this clone: The same CDR3 is also encoded by other DNA sequences in this sample. The V gene is TRBV14, the J gene TRBJ2-1, with D perhaps matching TRBD2 (6 bases). The CDR3 sequence is 17 residues long. Trimming left V 2 bases short and J 5 bases short, with 19 bases between. Germline loops: CDR1 SGHDN, CDR2 FVKESK. The CDR3 DNA reads TGTGCCAGCAGCCAAAGATCGTCCGGGAGCCCCCACAATGAGCAGTTCTTC. Residues: CASSQRSSGSPHNEQFF.

The sample holds a few counts of this clone. The chain has TRBV20-1 and TRBJ2-1; the match to TRBD2 covers 8 bases. CDR1 and CDR2 (germline): DFQATT, SNEGSKA (reference sequence). The J segment lost 3 bases and the V segment lost 6 bases, leaving 7 bases of the junction unmatched. The CDR3 consists of 14 residues. Here the CDR3 reads CSAPPGLVYNEQFF. The CDR3 region has the DNA TGCAGTGCGCCCCCGGGACTAGTCTACAATGAGCAGTTCTTC.

This rearrangement joins TRBV6-1 to TRBJ2-1; 9 bases are shared with TRBD2. Germline V CDR1 and CDR2: MNHNS, SASEGT. The CDR3 length is 15 residues. Trimming at V came to 8 bases and at J to 9 bases, leaving 14 bases not matched to a gene. The CDR3 is CASGLGGRASGEQFF. Written as DNA, the CDR3 is TGTGCCAGCGGGCTCGGCGGGAGGGCGTCCGGTGAGCAGTTCTTC.

This clone was observed a few times. This chain uses TRBV28 with TRBJ2-7; D tentatively reads TRBD1 or TRBD2 (5 bases each). Germline loops: CDR1 MDHEN, CDR2 SYDVKM. V was pared by 8 bases and J by 9 bases, with 23 bases between. The CDR3 loop spans 14 amino acids. CDR3 nucleotide sequence: TGTGCCAGCCGGACTCGGTCCAGGAACACAGGGCAGTACTTC. It yields the protein CASRTRSRNTGQYF.

This clone was counted at least ten times. V and J are TRBV5-1 and TRBJ2-7; 9 bases map to TRBD2. Per germline, CDR1 SGHRS and CDR2 YFSETQ. The CDR3 extends over 14 amino acids. V shed 3 bases and J 5 bases; nucleotides not matched to a gene: 6. Here the CDR3 DNA reads TGCGCCAGCAGCTGGACCGGGACTAGCAACGAGCAGTACTTC. This encodes CASSWTGTSNEQYF.

This clone was picked up many times. The V gene is TRBV25-1, the J gene TRBJ1-6, with 8 bases that match TRBD1. J was trimmed by 6 bases and V by 6 bases; bases with no gene match: 7. There are 15 residues in the CDR3. Looked up from germline, CDR1 is MGHDK and CDR2 is SYGVNS. This CDR3 is CASRGQGAFNSPLHF. The CDR3 DNA reads TGTGCCAGCAGGGGCCAGGGGGCCTTTAATTCACCCCTCCACTTT.

This clone was picked up a small number of times. This may be a read error, as it is one base from a much larger clone. The V and J genes are TRBV7-2 and TRBJ1-1; D is unresolved. Trimming removed 2 bases from V and 10 bases from J, with 11 bases in between. Germline V gene lookup returns CDR1 SGHTA and CDR2 FQGNSA. The CDR3 covers 12 residues. The CDR3 nucleotides are TGTGCCAGCAGCTTAAGTGACGGGGTAGCTTTCTTT. Translated, it gives CASSLSDGVAFF. The full variable domain, with the rest looked up from reference TRBV7-2 and TRBJ1-1, is GAGVSQSPSNKVTEKGKDVELRCDPISGHTALYWYRQSLGQGLEFLIYFQGNSAPDKSGLPSDRFSAERTGGSVSTLTIQRTQQEDSAVYLCASSLSDGVAFFGQGTRLTVV.

The chain employs TRBV5-1 and TRBJ2-1; D remains ambiguous. CDR1 SGHRS and CDR2 YFSETQ come from the germline V gene. Deletions cut 0 bases from V and 9 bases from J, with 16 bases between. The CDR3 contains 15 residues. DNA of the CDR3: TGCGCCAGCAGCTTGGCGGTCTATCTGTCTAGTGAGCAGTTCTTC. Protein sequence: CASSLAVYLSSEQFF. Drawing the rest from reference TRBV5-1 and TRBJ2-1, the complete variable domain is KAGVTQTPRYLIKTRGQQVTLSCSPISGHRSVSWYQQTPGQGLQFLFEYFSETQRNKGNFPGRFSGRQFSNSRSEMNVSTLELGDSALYLCASSLAVYLSSEQFFGPGTRLTVL.

In this sample, this clone turned up many times. The identical CDR3 is also encoded by other nucleotide sequences in the sample. V usage is TRBV7-9 and J usage is TRBJ1-6, with no clear D. CDR1 is SEHNR, CDR2 FQNEAQ, per germline (reference sequence). V dropped 1 base and J dropped 7 bases, with 11 bases sitting between them. CDR3 length: 15 amino acids. The CDR3 reads CASSLVRGGNSPLHF. The CDR3 DNA reads as TGTGCCAGCAGCTTAGTCCGGGGTGGAAATTCACCCCTCCACTTT. Together with reference TRBV7-9 and TRBJ1-6, the CDR3 gives the full variable domain: DTGVSQNPRHKITKRGQNVTFRCDPISEHNRLYWYRQTLGQGPEFLTYFQNEAQLEKSRLLSDRFSAERPKGSFSTLEIQRTEQGDSAMYLCASSLVRGGNSPLHFGNGTRLTVT.

The sample holds a few counts of this clone. A clone one base away is much larger, so this may be a read error. The chain is built from TRBV5-5 and TRBJ2-2; D unclear. There are 16 residues in the CDR3. Germline lookup yields CDR1 SGHKS and CDR2 YYEKEE (reference sequence). CDR3 sequence: CASSHRPSSDTWELFF. CDR3 sequence (DNA): TGTGCCAGCAGCCATAGGCCCAGCTCCGACACCTGGGAGCTGTTTTTT.

This clone came up a few times. One end of the junction does not line up with germline, which may come from a read error. This rearrangement joins TRBV28 to TRBJ2-7, with 10 positions matching TRBD2. Germline V gene sequence: CDR1 MDHEN, CDR2 SYDVKM. The CDR3 contains 14 residues. The CDR3 sequence is CASRLAGSSYEQYF. CDR3 coding DNA: TGTGCCAGCAGACTAGCGGGGTCCTCCTACGAACAGTACTTC.

This rearrangement joins TRBV6-1 to TRBJ1-1, with a tentative D call TRBD1 (5 bases). The CDR3 length is 13 residues. The germline gives CDR1 MNHNS, CDR2 SASEGT. Trimming left V 4 bases short and J 6 bases short, with 12 bases between. The CDR3 is CASSGGWGSEAFF. As DNA, the CDR3 is TGTGCCAGCAGTGGGGGTTGGGGCTCTGAAGCTTTCTTT.

The sample holds many counts of this clone. A read error may be the cause here, since a much bigger clone is one base away. The rearrangement uses TRBV7-9 and TRBJ1-6, with unresolved D. The CDR3 has 14 amino acids. The germline V gene encodes CDR1 SEHNR and CDR2 FQNEAQ (reference sequence). CDR3 in DNA: TGTGCCAACAGCTTATGGGGTTTGGGCTCACCCCTCCACTTT. Protein sequence: CANSLWGLGSPLHF.

This clone has a handful of counts. The germline gene is not matched at one end of the junction; a read error may be the cause. This rearrangement joins TRBV2 to TRBJ2-5; tentatively, D is TRBD2 (5 bases). Germline values: CDR1 SNHLY, CDR2 FYNNEI. The CDR3 is made up of 14 amino acids. In nucleotides, the CDR3 is TGTGCCAGCTCGAGTGAGCGGAGGCAAGAGGCCCAGTACTTC. It translates to CASSSERRQEAQYF.

This clone was seen repeatedly, ten times or more. Other DNA sequences in this sample translate to the same CDR3. The V gene is TRBV24-1, the J gene TRBJ2-3, with 8 bases fitting TRBD1. V was pared by 5 bases and J by 3 bases, with 9 bases of the junction left unmatched. The CDR3 runs 16 residues. Per the germline V gene, CDR1 is KGHDR and CDR2 is SFDVKD. The DNA for the CDR3 is TGTGCCACCAGTGTGTGGGCAGGGGGCTCGACAGATACGCAGTATTTT. Amino acids: CATSVWAGGSTDTQYF.

The rearrangement links TRBV7-2 to TRBJ2-7; no definite D call. The V end was cut by 1 base, the J end by 2 bases, with 9 bases between. Per germline, CDR1 SGHTA and CDR2 FQGNSA. This CDR3 is built from 14 residues. CDR3 residues: CASSLVGRTYEQYF. CDR3 DNA: TGTGCCAGCAGCTTAGTTGGTAGAACCTACGAGCAGTACTTC.

This clone was seen a few times. A read error may account for a junction end that differs from germline. The chain carries TRBV12-3 or TRBV12-4 and TRBJ2-1, with TRBD2 matching over 11 bases. CDR3 length equals 15 residues. CDR3 in amino acids: CSSSSTSGDVYGQFF. CDR3 in DNA: TGTTCCAGCAGTTCGACTAGCGGGGATGTCTATGGGCAGTTCTTC.